Shown below are 25 T cell receptor beta chains from a single sample sequenced in a study of beta chain features in type 1 diabetes. As every portion of the isolated RNA was reverse transcribed, the sequencing read expressed TCRB transcripts. Clones were read by immunoSEQ multiplex PCR, and TCRdb kept only the in-frame ones, dropping some. The repertoire holds approximately 340,000 clones, with around 15% as singletons. The sample consisted of naive CD4+ T cells from blood. All receptors come from a woman aged 18-29 years in good health.

This clone has a handful of counts. The V and J genes are TRBV6-6 and TRBJ2-7, with 9 bases identical to TRBD2. There are 14 residues in the CDR3. Germline assignment: CDR1 MNHNY and CDR2 SVGAGI (reference sequence). With V trimmed by 5 bases and J by 0 bases, 2 bases remained unmatched. The CDR3 reads CASSLAGISYEQYF. The CDR3 DNA sequence: TGTGCCAGCAGTCTAGCGGGAATCTCCTACGAGCAGTACTTC.

The sample holds a few counts of this clone. V usage is TRBV7-9 and J usage is TRBJ1-2, with D possibly being TRBD1 (5 bases). The CDR3 length is 13 residues. Trimming removed 7 bases at V and 4 bases at J, with 13 bases between. Per the germline V gene, CDR1 is SEHNR and CDR2 is FQNEAQ (reference sequence). CDR3: CASKRQGVYGYTF. The CDR3 nucleotides read TGTGCCAGCAAACGGCAGGGTGTCTATGGCTACACCTTC.

This clone came up a few times. The rearrangement joins TRBV29-1 to TRBJ2-1, with a tentative D call TRBD2 (6 bases). CDR3 length equals 14 residues. Trimming pared 2 bases from V and 7 bases from J, leaving 15 bases between. Per the germline V gene, CDR1 is SQVTM and CDR2 is ANQGSEA. CDR3 protein: CSVELLAQFNEQFF. CDR3 DNA sequence: TGCAGCGTTGAACTACTAGCCCAATTTAATGAGCAGTTCTTC.

The V gene is TRBV7-2, the J gene TRBJ2-5; D is undetermined. This CDR3 is built from 16 residues. Trimming stripped 1 base from V and 3 bases from J, with 15 bases between. From germline, CDR1 is SGHTA and CDR2 FQGNSA. The CDR3 coding sequence is TGTGCCAGCAGCTTAGATTTGGGCAGGCTCAAAGAGACCCAGTACTTC. Translated: CASSLDLGRLKETQYF.

This chain links TRBV18 with TRBJ2-7, with 7 bases that match TRBD1. In germline, CDR1 is KGHSH, CDR2 LQKENI. This CDR3 region has 13 residues. V was clipped by 1 base and J by 4 bases; unmatched bases: 1. The DNA of the CDR3 is TGTGCCAGCTCACCACAGGGGGCGTACGAGCAGTACTTC. It translates to CASSPQGAYEQYF.

This clone showed up just a few times. In DNA, the CDR3 is TGTGCCAGCAGCTCCCAGGGGGCCCAAGAGACCCAGTACTTC. The encoded protein is CASSSQGAQETQYF. This chain uses TRBV7-2 with TRBJ2-5, with TRBD1 matching 8 bases. Trimming at V came to 4 bases and at J to 1 base, leaving 2 bases not matched to a gene. This CDR3 has 14 amino acids. Germline CDR1 and CDR2: SGHTA and FQGNSA. The entire variable domain, with the rest obtained from reference TRBV7-2 and TRBJ2-5, is as follows: GAGVSQSPSNKVTEKGKDVELRCDPISGHTALYWYRQSLGQGLEFLIYFQGNSAPDKSGLPSDRFSAERTGGSVSTLTIQRTQQEDSAVYLCASSSQGAQETQYFGPGTRLLVL.

This chain joins TRBV30 and TRBJ2-3; the D gene is possibly TRBD2 (6 bases). CDR3 length: 13 residues. Between the trimmed V and J ends, which lost 6 bases and 4 bases, there was a span of 14 bases. Germline CDR1 reads GTSNPN; CDR2 reads SVGIG (reference sequence). DNA for the CDR3: TGTGCCTGTCCTAGGCGGGAATCAGATACGCAGTATTTT. This encodes CACPRRESDTQYF.

The chain is built from TRBV4-1 and TRBJ2-1; D is ambiguous. V lost 0 bases to trimming and J lost 8 bases, with 11 bases between them. The CDR3 has 14 residues. CDR1 is MGHRA, CDR2 YSYEKL, per germline. The CDR3 DNA reads as TGCGCCAGCAGCCAAGAAATAGCATTGTATGAGCAGTTCTTC. It encodes CASSQEIALYEQFF.

There are a few counts of this clone. The chain couples TRBV7-2 to TRBJ2-5; 12 bases align to TRBD1. This CDR3 is 16 amino acids long. In germline, CDR1 is SGHTA, CDR2 FQGNSA. Unmatched junction bases numbered 8, after V lost 5 bases and J lost 4 bases. This CDR3 reads CASSPQGQGAAETQYF. The CDR3 nucleotides are TGTGCCAGCAGCCCACAGGGACAGGGGGCTGCAGAGACCCAGTACTTC.

The V gene is TRBV20-1, the J gene TRBJ2-1; weak D call: TRBD2 (6 bases). The V gene lost 5 bases and the J gene lost 12 bases, with 14 bases spanning the gap. CDR3 length equals 11 residues. Germline CDR1 is DFQATT and CDR2 is SNEGSKA (reference sequence). The CDR3 nucleotides are TGCAGTGCTCCTCAGACTAGTCTGCAGTTCTTC. Residues: CSAPQTSLQFF.

The chain couples TRBV11-1 to TRBJ2-5, with 7 bases matching TRBD1. The V and J ends lost 5 bases and 1 base, in that order; junction bases with no gene match: 4. The CDR3 covers 14 residues. Per the germline V gene, CDR1 is SGHAT and CDR2 is FQDESV (reference sequence). The DNA for the CDR3 is TGTGCCAGCAGCACAGGGACAGCCCAAGAGACCCAGTACTTC. This sequence encodes CASSTGTAQETQYF. Supplemented by reference TRBV11-1 and TRBJ2-5, the full variable domain reads EAEVAQSPRYKITEKSQAVAFWCDPISGHATLYWYRQILGQGPELLVQFQDESVVDDSQLPKDRFSAERLKGVDSTLKIQPAELGDSAMYLCASSTGTAQETQYFGPGTRLLVL.

The rearrangement links TRBV13 to TRBJ2-1; 14 bases agree with TRBD2. The CDR3 has 15 residues. The germline V gene encodes CDR1 PRHDT and CDR2 FYEKMQ (reference sequence). Trimming removed 3 bases from V and 6 bases from J; junction bases left unmatched: 1. The CDR3 DNA sequence: TGTGCCAGCAGCTTGGGGACTAGCGGGAGCAATGAGCAGTTCTTC. This encodes CASSLGTSGSNEQFF.

This clone was observed a few times. Written as DNA, the CDR3 is TGTGCCACCAGCAGAGCTAATCCCGGTTCCTACAATGAGCAGTTCTTC. It translates to CATSRANPGSYNEQFF. This rearrangement joins TRBV15 to TRBJ2-1; D is undetermined. Between the trimmed V and J ends, which lost 1 base and 1 base, there was a span of 11 bases. The CDR3 consists of 16 residues. The germline gives CDR1 LNHNV, CDR2 YYDKDF (reference sequence).

This clone was counted between two and nine times. The V and J genes are TRBV7-9 and TRBJ2-7, with TRBD1 matching over 7 bases. Germline loops: CDR1 SEHNR, CDR2 FQNEAQ (reference sequence). The CDR3 is made up of 15 amino acids. V gave up 4 bases and J gave up 2 bases; unmatched junction bases: 8. CDR3 residues: CASSYKMTGTYEQYF. CDR3 sequence (DNA): TGTGCCAGCAGCTACAAGATGACAGGGACCTACGAGCAGTACTTC.

J is TRBJ2-3 and V is TRBV11-2, with 8 positions matching TRBD1. The junction had 4 bases not matched to a gene; V was cut back by 4 bases and J by 4 bases. CDR1 is SGHAT, CDR2 FQNNGV, per germline. This CDR3 region has 14 residues. Written as DNA, the CDR3 is TGTGCCAGCAGCTGGAACAGGGGGGCAGATACGCAGTATTTT. Translation gives CASSWNRGADTQYF.

This chain joins TRBV5-1 and TRBJ2-1; 9 positions match TRBD1. Germline V gene sequence: CDR1 SGHRS, CDR2 YFSETQ. Unmatched junction bases numbered 12, after V lost 4 bases and J lost 7 bases. This CDR3 region has 16 residues. The CDR3 sequence is CASSGTAGTGKNEQFF. The CDR3 DNA reads TGCGCCAGCAGCGGAACAGCCGGGACAGGGAAGAATGAGCAGTTCTTC.

This clone occurred a few times. V is TRBV7-2 and J is TRBJ2-3; D possibly corresponds to TRBD1 (6 bases). Trimming stripped 1 base from V and 4 bases from J, with 15 bases between. The CDR3 runs to 16 residues. CDR1 is SGHTA and CDR2 is FQGNSA in the germline V gene. DNA for the CDR3: TGTGCCAGCAGCTTAGACGGACAGCGAGGGGCAGATACGCAGTATTTT. Its translation: CASSLDGQRGADTQYF.

This sequence joins TRBV28 and TRBJ1-3, with 7 positions matching TRBD1. V trimming: 6 bases; J trimming: 8 bases; junction bases outside the gene matches: 13. CDR3 length equals 15 residues. Germline V gene data show CDR1 as MDHEN and CDR2 as SYDVKM. Written as DNA, the CDR3 is TGTGCCAGCAGCTACGGGACAGTGTTAGGGGACACCATATATTTT. It yields the protein CASSYGTVLGDTIYF.

The V and J genes are TRBV28 and TRBJ1-1, with a weak D call TRBD1 (5 bases). Germline V gene lookup returns CDR1 MDHEN and CDR2 SYDVKM. This CDR3 is 12 amino acids long. The V end lost 11 bases, the J end lost 1 base, and 11 bases lay between the germline ends. CDR3 in DNA: TGTGCCGGGGCTCGGCCGAACACTGAAGCTTTCTTT. Translation gives CAGARPNTEAFF.

This clone was detected a few times. This sequence joins TRBV27 and TRBJ2-4; 10 positions match TRBD1. Looked up from germline, CDR1 is MNHEY and CDR2 is SMNVEV (reference sequence). The CDR3 runs to 13 residues. The ends lost 6 bases at V and 8 bases at J; junction bases unmatched: 4. CDR3 in amino acids: CASRLDRGDIQYF. CDR3 bases: TGTGCCAGCAGGCTGGACAGGGGGGACATTCAGTACTTC.

There are a few counts of this clone. The chain's CDR3 is CASSLAYRTDSGANVLTF. CDR3 sequence (DNA): TGTGCCAGCAGCTTGGCTTACCGGACAGACTCTGGGGCCAACGTCCTGACTTTC. J is TRBJ2-6 and V is TRBV5-4, with D possibly matching TRBD1 (6 bases). The CDR3 spans 18 residues. The V gene lost 0 bases and the J gene lost 0 bases, with 13 bases spanning the gap. Germline V CDR1 and CDR2: SGHNT, YYREEE (reference sequence).

This clone has only a few counts. The V and J genes are TRBV12-5 and TRBJ2-1; the D is unclear. Trimming left V 2 bases short and J 6 bases short, with 5 bases between. Germline V lookup: CDR1 LGHNT, CDR2 FRNRAP. This CDR3 has 12 amino acids. The CDR3 bases are TGTGCTAGTGGTTTGACTACCAATGAGCAGTTCTTC. Residues: CASGLTTNEQFF.

Remarks on this clone: An end of the junction does not agree with germline; a read error may underlie this. The chain links TRBV28 to TRBJ2-7, with D perhaps TRBD1 (6 bases). The V gene's germline CDR1 is MDHEN and CDR2 SYDVKM. The CDR3 extends over 13 amino acids. The CDR3 reads CASSPQGSDEQYF. The DNA for the CDR3 is TGTGCCAGCAGTCCACAGGGCTCCGACGAGCAGTACTTC.

The CDR3 is CASSSRAGGKLFF. CDR3 DNA sequence: TGTGCCAGCAGCTCGCGGGCAGGGGGAAAACTGTTTTTT. The J gene is TRBJ1-4, the V gene TRBV7-7, with TRBD1 identical over 7 bases. CDR1 and CDR2 from the germline V gene are SSHAT and FNYEAQ (reference sequence). This CDR3 has 13 amino acids. The junction had 6 bases not matched to a gene; V was cut back by 4 bases and J by 10 bases.

The V call is TRBV29-1, the J call TRBJ2-1; perhaps TRBD1 as D (5 bases). CDR1 and CDR2 from the germline V gene are SQVTM and ANQGSEA. This CDR3 comprises 14 residues. The V end lost 7 bases, the J end lost 0 bases, and 13 bases lay between the germline ends. The CDR3 bases are TGCAGCGCCCAACAGGCAATCTCCTACAATGAGCAGTTCTTC. This encodes CSAQQAISYNEQFF.